This is a list of T cell receptor beta chains from one sample in a study of neurological immune-mediated disorders. Using its own MiXCR run on the 5' RACE reads, TCRdb lists one record per CDR3 protein. The sample includes 70,000 to 95,000 distinct CDR3 sequences, 13% to 15% of them seen just once. The sample was PBMCs. All receptors derive from a woman in her forties or fifties in good health. CDR3s leave out the opening cysteine and the closing phenylalanine or tryptophan.

V gene | CDR3 protein
TRBV5-1 | ASSDQGSTNEKLF
TRBV6-5 | ASSSTSEIGREKLF
TRBV5-1 | ASSLEGGPYNEQF
TRBV6-2/TRBV6-3 | ASSYSVKGPYGYT
TRBV3-1 | ASSPPRLAGNEQF
TRBV3-1 | ASSQLTGELF
TRBV6-5 | ASRQQGIAKNIQY
TRBV5-6 | ASSPGVVETYGYT
TRBV28 | VSSLFGGSHNEQF
TRBV9 | ASSVGAGGLEQF
TRBV20-1 | SARDPTASGRVRVESYEQY
TRBV21-1 | ASSKADREEGETQY
TRBV5-1 | ASSLVGQAIGSPLH
TRBV28 | ASSLGLAGGLDEQF
TRBV3-1 | ASGEGNQPQH
TRBV5-1 | ASSFGGDTQY
TRBV6-1 | ASSEMLGLAIDTQY
TRBV12-3/TRBV12-4 | ASSFSGNTIY
TRBV5-1 | ASSLDQGPYNEQF
TRBV20-1 | SAWTSTTGELF
TRBV7-2 | ASSSRAGGKSYDQY
TRBV11-2 | ASSFYICSARPRTGQETQY
TRBV5-1 | ASSWQSSSYNEQF
TRBV2 | ASIRSAGSSYNEQF
TRBV5-5 | ASSVGRMNTEAF
TRBV5-1 | ASSLGTTDEQY
TRBV29-1 | SVDYKFTAQY
TRBV12-3/TRBV12-4 | ASRETTHGSEQF
TRBV5-1 | ASSLSGSSYNEQF
TRBV29-1 | SVEAVQGSGANVLT
TRBV5-6 | ASSVDWNTEAF